Listed below are T cell receptor beta chains from one sample, sequenced in a study of T cell repertoires in cytomegalovirus infection. TCRdb independently ran MiXCR on the reads; one entry per CDR3 protein. The sample includes hundreds of thousands of distinct CDR3 sequences, 18% of them seen just once. Sequencing was carried out using PBMCs. Receptor source: a human donor in good health (CMV status not recorded). Some clones in this sample may be carry-over from other donors' samples. Both conserved end residues are part of each CDR3. D genes are given only for firm matches. Rows give clone size only sometimes, using once, few, many, or a class for an expanded clone.

v_gene	abundance	j_gene	d_gene	CDR3nt	CDR3aa
TRBV3-1	few	TRBJ2-7	TRBD2	TGTGCCAGCAGCCCCTTCAGCGGGAGACACGAGCAGTACTTC	CASSPFSGRHEQYF
TRBV7-6	few	TRBJ2-5	-	TGTGCCAGCAGCCCAGCCGGCCAGACCCAGTACTTC	CASSPAGQTQYF
TRBV6-1	many	TRBJ1-6	TRBD1	TGTGCCACCACCGGACAGGGCGGGTCACCCCTCCACTTT	CATTGQGGSPLHF
TRBV20-1	-	TRBJ1-1	-	TGCAGTGCGCGCCCGGGACGCGACACTGAAGCTTTCTTT	CSARPGRDTEAFF
TRBV20-1	few	TRBJ1-2	TRBD1	TGCAGTGCTAGTACAACGGGACAGAGCGGTTTGGATAACTATGGCTACACCTTC	CSASTTGQSGLDNYGYTF
TRBV19	few	TRBJ2-3	TRBD1	TGTGCCAGTAGGGCCTGGAACTCCGGGACAGTCCCTACTAGCACAGATACGCAGTATTTT	CASRAWNSGTVPTSTDTQYF
TRBV19	many	TRBJ1-5	-	TGTGCCAGTAGTATTCTGGACGTGAGCAATCAGCCCCAGCATTTT	CASSILDVSNQPQHF
TRBV18	-	TRBJ1-1	-	TGTGCCAGCTCACCAACCCCGCTACGAGGTGACACTGAAGCTTTCTTT	CASSPTPLRGDTEAFF
TRBV2	-	TRBJ1-3	-	TGTGCCAGCAGCGGGACGCTCGGAAACACCATGTATTTT	CASSGTLGNTMYF
TRBV7-2	few	TRBJ1-6	-	TGTGCCAGCGGAGGGATGGTGAATTCACCCCTCCACTTT	CASGGMVNSPLHF
TRBV15	-	TRBJ2-1	TRBD2	TGTGCCACCAGCAGAGATGGGACTAGCTATTACAATGAGCAGTTCTTC	CATSRDGTSYYNEQFF
TRBV7-2	many	TRBJ1-2	TRBD1	TGTGCCAGCAGCTTAGGGGCCGGGACAGGTTTGCGCGGCTACACCTTC	CASSLGAGTGLRGYTF
TRBV10-3	-	TRBJ1-1	TRBD1	TGTGCCATCAGTGCCCGACAGGGGCCGCGGGACACTGAAGCTTTCTTT	CAISARQGPRDTEAFF
TRBV7-8	many	TRBJ2-1	-	TGTGCCAGCAGCTGGGCCTCCCACAATGAGCAGTTCTTC	CASSWASHNEQFF
TRBV12-3/TRBV12-4	-	TRBJ2-5	TRBD2	TGTGCCAGCAGTTTAGCGGTTGGCGGGAGGGCGGAGACCCAGTACTTC	CASSLAVGGRAETQYF
TRBV29-1	few	TRBJ2-3	TRBD1	TGCAGCGTTCAGGGACAGGGGCAATTAGGCACAGATACGCAGTATTTT	CSVQGQGQLGTDTQYF
TRBV5-1	few	TRBJ1-5	-	TGCGCCAGCAGCCCCTCAGGGCCAAATCAGCCCCAGCATTTT	CASSPSGPNQPQHF
TRBV4-1	few	TRBJ2-3	-	TGCGCCAGCAGCCAAGAGGTGCCGGGGAGGTTAGATACGCAGTATTTT	CASSQEVPGRLDTQYF
TRBV7-9	few	TRBJ2-7	-	TGTGCCAGCAGCTTGGACCAGGTTCCCGAGCAGTACTTC	CASSLDQVPEQYF
TRBV6-2/TRBV6-3	few	TRBJ2-7	TRBD2	TGTGCCAGCAGTTACGGCGGGGGACCTTTCGAGCAGTACTTC	CASSYGGGPFEQYF
TRBV7-2	many	TRBJ2-1	-	TGTGCCAGCAGCTCTAGGCCACAGGGCTACAATGAGCAGTTCTTC	CASSSRPQGYNEQFF
TRBV3-1	few	TRBJ2-1	-	TGTGCCAGCAGCCAACAGTACTATGAGCAGTTCTTC	CASSQQYYEQFF
TRBV7-2	many	TRBJ2-1	TRBD2	TGTGCCAGCAGCTTCACGGCTAGCGGGTACAATGAGCAGTTCTTC	CASSFTASGYNEQFF
TRBV6-1	few	TRBJ2-3	-	TGTGCCAGCAGTTACGGGGAAGGTGACACGCAGTATTTT	CASSYGEGDTQYF
TRBV29-1	-	TRBJ1-2	-	TGCAGCGTTCAGGACTCACCCGGCGGCTACACCTTC	CSVQDSPGGYTF
TRBV7-6	few	TRBJ1-5	-	TGTGCCAGCAGTCAAACCTGGGGGAGCAATCAGCCCCAGCATTTT	CASSQTWGSNQPQHF
TRBV2	-	TRBJ1-5	TRBD1	TGTGCCAGCTGTACAGGGGGGGTTCAGCCCCAGCATTTT	CASCTGGVQPQHF
TRBV27	few	TRBJ2-3	TRBD2	TGTGCCAGCAGTTTAAAGAGCGGGAGAGGAGATACGCAGTATTTT	CASSLKSGRGDTQYF
TRBV10-3	few	TRBJ2-1	-	TGTGCCATCAGTGAGTTCAAGGCCAGCTCCTACAATGAGCAGTTCTTC	CAISEFKASSYNEQFF
TRBV19	few	TRBJ1-5	-	TGTGCCAGTAGCAACTCCCGGACAGACCAAAATCAGCCCCAGCATTTT	CASSNSRTDQNQPQHF
TRBV5-4	many	TRBJ2-6	TRBD1	TGTGCCAGCAGCGGGGGACAGGGCGCCAGGGGGGGGGCCAACGTCCTGACTTTC	CASSGGQGARGGANVLTF
TRBV7-6	many	TRBJ2-1	-	TGTGCCAGCAGCCCCCTTACGGGTGAGGATGAGCAGTTCTTC	CASSPLTGEDEQFF
TRBV29-1	-	TRBJ1-2	TRBD1	TGCAGCGTTGAAGATCTGGGGACAGTCATTTGGCATGGCTACACCTTC	CSVEDLGTVIWHGYTF
TRBV7-2	many	TRBJ1-2	TRBD1	TGTGCCAGCAGCTTAACGACAGGGGGATATGGCTACACCTTC	CASSLTTGGYGYTF
TRBV7-2	few	TRBJ2-5	-	TGTGCCAGCAGCCCACGTGGGGGTTTGGAGACCCAGTACTTC	CASSPRGGLETQYF
TRBV5-6	few	TRBJ1-4	-	TGTGCCAGCAGCTTGGTGATCGACGGACGTAATGAAAAACTGTTTTTT	CASSLVIDGRNEKLFF
TRBV2	-	TRBJ1-1	TRBD1	TGTGCCAGCAGTGCCTACAGGGGAACTGAAGCTTTCTTT	CASSAYRGTEAFF
TRBV19	-	TRBJ2-3	-	TGTGCCAGTAGTATAGTGGCGAACGGTGCGCAGTATTTT	CASSIVANGAQYF
TRBV7-9	-	TRBJ1-2	-	TGTGCCAGCAGCTTCCCCGGCCCCGCGGACTATGGCTACACCTTC	CASSFPGPADYGYTF
TRBV5-4	many	TRBJ2-7	TRBD2	TGTGCCAGCGGCGTGTCTTTTAGCGGGGCGGTCGAGCAGTACTTC	CASGVSFSGAVEQYF
TRBV19	many	TRBJ1-6	-	TGTGCCAGTAGAGAGTTCCTCTATAATTCACCCCTCCACTTT	CASREFLYNSPLHF
TRBV7-2	many	TRBJ2-3	-	TGTGCCAGCAGCTTTGGGTCTATTGTAGATACGCAGTATTTT	CASSFGSIVDTQYF
TRBV6-6	-	TRBJ1-4	-	TGTGCCAGCAGTTACTCGATATCAGGCCAAGTAGTAGGTGGTACTAATGAAAAACTGTTTTTT	CASSYSISGQVVGGTNEKLFF
TRBV7-2	many	TRBJ2-6	-	TGTGCCAGCAGCTTGGACATCTCTGGGGCCAACGTCCTGACTTTC	CASSLDISGANVLTF
TRBV5-6	few	TRBJ1-1	-	TGTGCCAGCAGCTTAAACGCAGAAGCTTTCTTT	CASSLNAEAFF
TRBV10-3	many	TRBJ1-2	-	TGTGCCATCAGTGAGAGGGCTAACTATGGCTACACCTTC	CAISERANYGYTF
TRBV7-2	many	TRBJ2-7	TRBD2	TGTGCCAGCAGCTACCCTCATACGCTAGCGGGAGTGAGGGAGCAGTACTTC	CASSYPHTLAGVREQYF
TRBV2	-	TRBJ2-1	-	TGTGCCAGCAGTGGCGAGAGTCGCTCCTACAATGAGCAGTTCTTC	CASSGESRSYNEQFF
TRBV7-2	many	TRBJ1-4	-	TGTGCCAGCCACCCCGGTCTGCTAAATGAAAAACTGTTTTTT	CASHPGLLNEKLFF
TRBV19	few	TRBJ2-1	TRBD2	TGTGCCAGTAGTCCGGGACTAGCGGGAGGTGAGCAGTTCTTC	CASSPGLAGGEQFF